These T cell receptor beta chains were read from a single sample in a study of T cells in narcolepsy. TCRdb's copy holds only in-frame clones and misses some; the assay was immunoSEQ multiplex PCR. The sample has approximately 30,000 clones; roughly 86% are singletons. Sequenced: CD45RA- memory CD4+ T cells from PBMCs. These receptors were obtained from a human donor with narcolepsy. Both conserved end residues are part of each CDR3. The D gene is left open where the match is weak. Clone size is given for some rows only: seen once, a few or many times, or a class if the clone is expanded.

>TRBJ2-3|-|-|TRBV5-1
TGCGCCAGCAGCTTTCAGGCGGATACGCAGTATTTT
CASSFQADTQYF
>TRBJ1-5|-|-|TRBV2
TGTGCCAGCAGGAGGGGGGGCAGCAATCAGCCCCAGCATTTT
CASRRGGSNQPQHF
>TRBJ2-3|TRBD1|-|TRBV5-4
TGTGCCAGCAGCTCGGATCCACAGGGGGCTAGCACAGATACGCAGTATTTT
CASSSDPQGASTDTQYF
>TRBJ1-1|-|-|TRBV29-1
TGCAGCGTTGAAACGGCGCCGAACACTGAAGCTTTCTTT
CSVETAPNTEAFF
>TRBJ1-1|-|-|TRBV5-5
TGTGCCAGCAGCTTGGCCACGCAGGGTGCGCAAGCTTTCTTT
CASSLATQGAQAFF
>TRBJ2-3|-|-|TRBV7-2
TGTGCCAGCAGCTTATTTCCCACGCCCACAGATACGCAGTATTTT
CASSLFPTPTDTQYF
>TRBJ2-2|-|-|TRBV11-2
TGTGCCAGCAGCTTATCTCTGGGGGTGAACACCGGGGAGCTGTTTTTT
CASSLSLGVNTGELFF
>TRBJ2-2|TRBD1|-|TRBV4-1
TGCGCCAGCAGCCACCTGACAGGGGGCTCGGGTGTGGCGAACACCGGGGAGCTGTTTTTT
CASSHLTGGSGVANTGELFF
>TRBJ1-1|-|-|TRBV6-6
TGTGCCAGCAGAACGAACGTGGACAGTGAAGCTTTCTTT
CASRTNVDSEAFF
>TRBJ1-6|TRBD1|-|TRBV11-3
TGTGCCAGCAGTCCCAGGGGGGTTGGTTCACCCCTCCACTTT
CASSPRGVGSPLHF
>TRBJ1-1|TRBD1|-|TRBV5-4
TGTGCCAGCAGCTTGCGGGACAGGGATTACACTGAAGCTTTCTTT
CASSLRDRDYTEAFF
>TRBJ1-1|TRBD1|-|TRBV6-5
TGTGCCAGCAGTTACGAAGAGGGGGCTGACGCTGAAGCTTTCTTT
CASSYEEGADAEAFF
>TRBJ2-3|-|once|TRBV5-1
TGCGCCAGCAGCCGAACAGAATCTGATACGCAGTATTTT
CASSRTESDTQYF
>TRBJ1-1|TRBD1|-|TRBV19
TGTGCCAGTCTTACGGACAGGGGAAGGGTCACTGAAGCTTTCTTT
CASLTDRGRVTEAFF
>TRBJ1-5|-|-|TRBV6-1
TGTGCCAGCAGTGAAATAGGTGATTTGCCCCAGCATTTT
CASSEIGDLPQHF
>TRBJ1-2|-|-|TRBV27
TGTGCCACCTCCAACCGGGGGCTCCTTGGCTACACCTTC
CATSNRGLLGYTF
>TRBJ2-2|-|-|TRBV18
TGTGCCAGCTCACGACAGGAAGTCGGGGAGCTGTTTTTT
CASSRQEVGELFF
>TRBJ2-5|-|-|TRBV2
TGTGCCAGCAGTGAAGCGCTTCGGCAGGGCACGGCCCAGTACTTC
CASSEALRQGTAQYF
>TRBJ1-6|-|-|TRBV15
TGTGCCACCAGCAGAGCTCCCTATAATTCACCCCTCCACTTT
CATSRAPYNSPLHF
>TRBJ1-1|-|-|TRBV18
TGTGCCAGCTCACCTGGGGCCACCAACACTGAAGCTTTCTTT
CASSPGATNTEAFF
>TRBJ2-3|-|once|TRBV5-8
TGTGCCAGCAGCTCCCGGGTTAGTAGCACAGATACGCAGTATTTT
CASSSRVSSTDTQYF
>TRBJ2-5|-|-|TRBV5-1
TGCGCCAGCAGCTCCCGGGGAAAGGAGACCCAGTACTTC
CASSSRGKETQYF